This TCR beta chain was captured in a study of cytomegalovirus exposure and HLA in healthy donors. The PCR contained 60 Vbeta and 13 Jbeta primers. Profiled with immunoSEQ multiplex PCR; TCRdb holds only in-frame clones, not every one. Of around 180,000 clones in the sample, roughly 80% were seen once. Remarks on this clone: Its specificity is unknown.

Study-wide points: Owing to their indistinguishability, certain V segments, notably TRBV6-2 and TRBV6-3, were excluded.

Germline V gives CDR1 MNHNS, CDR2 SASEGT. The CDR3 loop spans 15 amino acids. J lost 8 bases, V lost 7 bases, and 8 bases had no gene match. The V gene is TRBV6-1, the J gene TRBJ1-6, with 10 bases lining up with TRBD1. The sequencing input was PBMCs. The TCR sequence derives from a male donor in good health and CMV-seronegative. CDR3 loop: CASTLVGTGDSPLHF. DNA for the CDR3: TGTGCCAGCACCTTAGTCGGGACAGGGGATTCACCCCTCCACTTT.